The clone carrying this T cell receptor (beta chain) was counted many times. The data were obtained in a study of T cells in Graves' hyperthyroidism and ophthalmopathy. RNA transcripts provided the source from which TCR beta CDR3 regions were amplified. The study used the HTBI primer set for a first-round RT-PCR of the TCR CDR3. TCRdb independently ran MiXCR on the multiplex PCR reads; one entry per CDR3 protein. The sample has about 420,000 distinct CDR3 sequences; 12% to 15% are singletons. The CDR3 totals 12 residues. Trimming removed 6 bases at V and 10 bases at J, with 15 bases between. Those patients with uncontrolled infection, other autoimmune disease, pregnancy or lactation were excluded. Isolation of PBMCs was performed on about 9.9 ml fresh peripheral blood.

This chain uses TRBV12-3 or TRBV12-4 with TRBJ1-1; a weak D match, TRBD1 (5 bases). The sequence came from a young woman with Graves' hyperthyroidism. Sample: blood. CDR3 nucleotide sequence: TGTGCCAGCAGCAGGGCCCGGGGAGTAGCTTTCTTT. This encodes CASSRARGVAFF.